This T cell receptor (beta chain) was recovered during a study of blood T cell repertoires in COVID-19. Study as a whole: Acute-phase and convalescent COVID-19 samples originated in the United States, Italy and Spain. Sample material is recorded as cDNA or gDNA derived from T cells, B-cell-depleted T cells, or PBMCs.

Authors' methods: Counts of nucleated cells, estimated from reference gene primer amplification, were obtained. Libraries were prepared by immunoSEQ multiplex PCR; TCRdb keeps only in-frame clonotypes and omits some of them. V and J calls and clone size are copied from that table; D and trimming were computed from the DNA. Of approximately 110,000 clones in the sample, 69% are singletons; the top ten hold roughly 6%. Input material: peripheral blood. This clonotype originated in an elderly man with acute or convalescent COVID-19.

The CDR3 DNA follows: TGTGCCAGCAGCCGGGATTTCTACGAGCAGTACTTC. It translates to CASSRDFYEQYF. The rearrangement uses TRBV5-6 and TRBJ2-7, with D possibly being TRBD2 (5 bases). Trimming removed 4 bases from V and 3 bases from J, with 8 bases in between. Germline V gene data show CDR1 as SGHDT and CDR2 as YYEEEE. The CDR3 has 12 amino acids.